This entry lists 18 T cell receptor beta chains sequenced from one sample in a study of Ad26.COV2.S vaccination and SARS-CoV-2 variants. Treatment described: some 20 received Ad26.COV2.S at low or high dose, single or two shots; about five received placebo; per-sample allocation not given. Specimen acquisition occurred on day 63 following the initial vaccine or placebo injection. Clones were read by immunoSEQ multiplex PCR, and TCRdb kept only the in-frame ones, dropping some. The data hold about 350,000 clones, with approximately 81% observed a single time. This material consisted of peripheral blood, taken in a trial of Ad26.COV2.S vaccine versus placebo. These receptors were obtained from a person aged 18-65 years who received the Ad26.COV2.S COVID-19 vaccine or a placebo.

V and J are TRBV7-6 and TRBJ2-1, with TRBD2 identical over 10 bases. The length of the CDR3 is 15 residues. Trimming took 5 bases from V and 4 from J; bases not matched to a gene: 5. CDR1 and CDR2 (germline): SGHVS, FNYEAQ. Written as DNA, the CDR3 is TGTGCCAGCAGCCATCTAGCGGGAGTATACAATGAGCAGTTCTTC. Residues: CASSHLAGVYNEQFF.

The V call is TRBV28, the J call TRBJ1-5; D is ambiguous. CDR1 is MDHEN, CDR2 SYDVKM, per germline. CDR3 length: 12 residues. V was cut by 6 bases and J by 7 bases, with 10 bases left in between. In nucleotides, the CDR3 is TGTGCCAGCAGCCCCTCAAGACAGCCCCAGCATTTT. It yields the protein CASSPSRQPQHF. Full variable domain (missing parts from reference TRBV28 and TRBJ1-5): DVKVTQSSRYLVKRTGEKVFLECVQDMDHENMFWYRQDPGLGLRLIYFSYDVKMKEKGDIPEGYSVSREKKERFSLILESASTNQTSMYLCASSPSRQPQHFGDGTRLSIL.

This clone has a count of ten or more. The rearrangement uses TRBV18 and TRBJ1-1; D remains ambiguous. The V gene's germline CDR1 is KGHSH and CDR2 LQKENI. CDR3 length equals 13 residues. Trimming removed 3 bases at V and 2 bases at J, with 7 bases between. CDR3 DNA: TGTGCCAGCTCACCCCAGGCAAACACTGAAGCTTTCTTT. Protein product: CASSPQANTEAFF. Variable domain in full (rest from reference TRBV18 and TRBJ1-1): NAGVMQNPRHLVRRRGQEARLRCSPMKGHSHVYWYRQLPEEGLKFMVYLQKENIIDESGMPKERFSAEFPKEGPSILRIQQVVRGDSAAYFCASSPQANTEAFFGQGTRLTVV.

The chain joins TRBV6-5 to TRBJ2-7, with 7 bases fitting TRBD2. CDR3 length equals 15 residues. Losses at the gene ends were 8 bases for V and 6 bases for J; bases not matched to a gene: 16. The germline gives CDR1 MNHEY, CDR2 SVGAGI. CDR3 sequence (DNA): TGTGCCAGCGGGGGGGAGGGCCCCCCAGCGGGCGAGCAGTACTTC. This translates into CASGGEGPPAGEQYF.

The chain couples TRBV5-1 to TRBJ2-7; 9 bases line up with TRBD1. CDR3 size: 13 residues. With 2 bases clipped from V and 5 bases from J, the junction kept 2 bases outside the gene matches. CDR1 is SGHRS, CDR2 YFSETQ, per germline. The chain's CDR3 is CASSFRTGDEQYF. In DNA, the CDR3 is TGCGCCAGCAGCTTCCGGACAGGGGACGAGCAGTACTTC.

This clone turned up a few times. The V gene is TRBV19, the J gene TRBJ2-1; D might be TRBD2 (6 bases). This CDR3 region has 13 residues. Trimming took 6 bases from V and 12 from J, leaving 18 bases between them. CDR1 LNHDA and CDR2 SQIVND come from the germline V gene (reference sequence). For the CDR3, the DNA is TGTGCCAGTAGGCCACGGGAGCCCTCGGGGCAGTTCTTC. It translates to CASRPREPSGQFF.

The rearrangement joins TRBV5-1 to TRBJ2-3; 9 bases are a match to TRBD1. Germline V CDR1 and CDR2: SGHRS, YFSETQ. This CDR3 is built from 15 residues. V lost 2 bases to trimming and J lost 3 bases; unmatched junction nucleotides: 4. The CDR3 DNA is TGCGCCAGCAGCTTCCTGACAGGGGGGACAGATACGCAGTATTTT. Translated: CASSFLTGGTDTQYF.

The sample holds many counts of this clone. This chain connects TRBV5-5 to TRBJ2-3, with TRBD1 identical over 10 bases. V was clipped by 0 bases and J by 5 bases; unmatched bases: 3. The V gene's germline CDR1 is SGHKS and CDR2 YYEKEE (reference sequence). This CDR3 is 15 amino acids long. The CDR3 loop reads CASSLVGQGIDTQYF. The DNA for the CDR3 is TGTGCCAGCAGCTTGGTGGGACAGGGGATAGATACGCAGTATTTT.

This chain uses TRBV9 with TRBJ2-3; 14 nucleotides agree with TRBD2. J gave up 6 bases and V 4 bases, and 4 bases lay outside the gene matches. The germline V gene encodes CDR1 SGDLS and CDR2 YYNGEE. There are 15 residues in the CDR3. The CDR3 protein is CASSPGTSGSDTQYF. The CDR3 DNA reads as TGTGCCAGCAGCCCTGGGACTAGCGGGAGCGATACGCAGTATTTT.

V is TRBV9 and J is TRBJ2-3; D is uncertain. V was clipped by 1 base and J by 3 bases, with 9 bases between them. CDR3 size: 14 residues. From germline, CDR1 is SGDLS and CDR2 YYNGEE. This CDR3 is CASSVIWGTDTQYF. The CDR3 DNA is TGTGCCAGCAGCGTAATCTGGGGTACAGATACGCAGTATTTT.

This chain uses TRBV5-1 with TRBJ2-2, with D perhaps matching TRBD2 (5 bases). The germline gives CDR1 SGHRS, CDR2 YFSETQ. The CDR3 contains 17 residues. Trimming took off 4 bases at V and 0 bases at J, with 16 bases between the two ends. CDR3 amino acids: CASSQTHGVTNTGELFF. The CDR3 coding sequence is TGCGCCAGCAGCCAAACACACGGGGTGACGAACACCGGGGAGCTGTTTTTT.

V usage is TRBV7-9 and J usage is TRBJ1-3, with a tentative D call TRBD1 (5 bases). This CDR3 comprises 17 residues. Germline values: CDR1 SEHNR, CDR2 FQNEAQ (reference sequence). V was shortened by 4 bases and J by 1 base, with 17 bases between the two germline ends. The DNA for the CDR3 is TGTGCCAGCAGCTCGCCGGGGGGATACTCTTCTGGAAACACCATATATTTT. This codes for CASSSPGGYSSGNTIYF.

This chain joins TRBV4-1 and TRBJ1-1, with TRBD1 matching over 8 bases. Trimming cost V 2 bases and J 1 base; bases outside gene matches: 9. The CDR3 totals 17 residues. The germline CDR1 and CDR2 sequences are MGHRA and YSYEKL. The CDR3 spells CASSQPKTGAANTEAFF. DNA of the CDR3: TGCGCCAGCAGCCAACCCAAGACAGGGGCCGCGAACACTGAAGCTTTCTTT.

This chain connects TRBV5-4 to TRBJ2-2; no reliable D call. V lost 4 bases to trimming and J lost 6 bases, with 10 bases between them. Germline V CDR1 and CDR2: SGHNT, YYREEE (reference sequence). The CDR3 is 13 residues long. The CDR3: CASSRHESGELFF. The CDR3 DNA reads TGTGCCAGCAGCCGACATGAGTCCGGGGAGCTGTTTTTT.

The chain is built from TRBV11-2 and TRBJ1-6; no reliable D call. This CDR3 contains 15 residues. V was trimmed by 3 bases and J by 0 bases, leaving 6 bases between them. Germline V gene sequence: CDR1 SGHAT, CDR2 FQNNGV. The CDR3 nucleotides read TGTGCCAGCAGCTTCCAGACCTCCTATAATTCACCCCTCCACTTT. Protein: CASSFQTSYNSPLHF.

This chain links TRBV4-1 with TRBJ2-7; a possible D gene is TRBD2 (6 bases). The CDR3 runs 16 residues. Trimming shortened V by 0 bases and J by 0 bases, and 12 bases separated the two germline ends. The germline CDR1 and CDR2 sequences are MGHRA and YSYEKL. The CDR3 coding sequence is TGCGCCAGCAGCCAAGACCGGGACTTAAGCTCCTACGAGCAGTACTTC. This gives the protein CASSQDRDLSSYEQYF.

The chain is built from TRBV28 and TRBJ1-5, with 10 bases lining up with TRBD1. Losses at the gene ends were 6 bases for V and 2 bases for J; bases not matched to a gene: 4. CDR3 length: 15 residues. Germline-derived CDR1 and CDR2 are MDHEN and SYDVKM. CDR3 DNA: TGTGCCAGCAGCAGGGACAGGGGACGCAATCAGCCCCAGCATTTT. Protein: CASSRDRGRNQPQHF. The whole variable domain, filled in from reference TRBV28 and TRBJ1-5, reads DVKVTQSSRYLVKRTGEKVFLECVQDMDHENMFWYRQDPGLGLRLIYFSYDVKMKEKGDIPEGYSVSREKKERFSLILESASTNQTSMYLCASSRDRGRNQPQHFGDGTRLSIL.

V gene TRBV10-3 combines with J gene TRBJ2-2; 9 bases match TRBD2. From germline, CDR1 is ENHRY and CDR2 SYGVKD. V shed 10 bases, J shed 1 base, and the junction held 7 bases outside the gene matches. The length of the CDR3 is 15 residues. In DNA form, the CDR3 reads TGTGCCACCGTACCGACTAGCGGGAACACCGGGGAGCTGTTTTTT. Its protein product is CATVPTSGNTGELFF.